The T cell receptor (beta chain) under discussion was sequenced for a study of CXCR3-negative and CXCR3-positive naive CD8 T cells. The germline gives CDR1 MDHEN, CDR2 SYDVKM. The CDR3 has 14 residues. The study made its TRB cDNA libraries by 5' RACE, adding UMI labels. TCRdb reworked the 5' RACE reads into one entry per CDR3 protein, no DNA. The data include roughly 39,000 distinct CDR3 sequences; the top ten clones carry about 10%. The TCR comes from a human donor in good health. Some clones in this sample may be carry-over from other donors' samples. The sequenced material came from memory CD8+ T cells from blood. The chain is built from TRBV28 and TRBJ2-7; the D call of TRBD1 rests on TCRdb alone, since no DNA is present to check it. CDR3: CASSLWDRVHEQYF.